This T cell receptor (beta chain) was recovered during a study of shared clonotypes between healthy human individuals. Running of the assay took place at deep level. In the authors' workflow: ImmunoSEQ yielded junction-only sequences lacking quality scores, so filtering differed. Here immunoSEQ multiplex PCR was the method, and the copy in TCRdb shows in-frame clones only, minus some. From that table come the V and J calls and clone size; the DNA was used to work out D and trimming. The sample includes about 1,800,000 clones, approximately 94% seen only once; the top ten take approximately 1%. Germline V lookup: CDR1 MRHNA, CDR2 SNTAGT. This CDR3 has 13 residues. The V gene lost 7 bases and the J gene lost 9 bases, with 16 bases spanning the gap. Naive CD8 cells lacked CD45RO, underwent positive selection for CCR7 and left out terminally differentiated effector memory CD45RA+ cells.

Material for sequencing was naive CD8+ T cells sorted from blood. The receptor was derived from a young man in good health. The V gene is TRBV6-4, the J gene TRBJ1-3; D is undetermined. CDR3 residues: CASMGICNGTIYF. In DNA, the CDR3 is TGTGCCAGCATGGGGATTTGTAACGGCACCATATATTTT.